This T cell receptor (beta chain) was identified during a study of blood T cell repertoires in COVID-19. Whole-study context: Some COVID-19 samples were acute and others convalescent; all came from the United States, Italy and Spain.

Original processing methods: Quantification of nucleated cells was approximated via reference gene primer amplification. Sequencing was performed with immunoSEQ multiplex PCR; in TCRdb, only in-frame clones are kept and a portion is missing. D and trimming were read from the DNA, whereas the V and J calls and clone size are those reported in that table. The sample includes 98,000 or so clones, 86% of them seen just once. The CDR3 contains 12 residues. Trimming pared 5 bases from V and 5 bases from J, leaving 9 bases between. Per the germline V gene, CDR1 is SGHTA and CDR2 is FQGTGA. This sequence originates from a woman in her fifties or sixties in a cohort sampled during active or convalescent COVID-19. Sample: peripheral blood. The chain joins TRBV7-3 to TRBJ2-5; the D is unclear. CDR3 in amino acids: CASSTGSETQYF. The CDR3 nucleotides are TGTGCCAGCAGCACCGGTTCGGAGACCCAGTACTTC.